Below, 24 T cell receptor beta chains from the same sample are listed, as sequenced in a study of beta chain features in type 1 diabetes. Since all of the isolated RNA was reverse transcribed, expressed TCRB transcripts were what got sequenced. The data were produced by immunoSEQ multiplex PCR, yet TCRdb's version contains in-frame clones alone and is incomplete. The sample has 200,000 to 300,000 clones; 27% are singletons. What was sequenced was central memory CD4+ T cells from blood. The receptors stem from a man aged 30 to 45 in good health.

The chain is built from TRBV7-2 and TRBJ2-3; TRBD2 aligns across 8 bases. Losses at the gene ends were 3 bases for V and 5 bases for J; bases not matched to a gene: 7. Looked up from germline, CDR1 is SGHTA and CDR2 is FQGNSA. CDR3 length equals 15 residues. Here the CDR3 DNA reads TGTGCCAGCAGCTTTAAAGCGGGGGTGGAAGATACGCAGTATTTT. It yields the protein CASSFKAGVEDTQYF.

The chain recombines TRBV29-1 with TRBJ1-2; D perhaps matches TRBD1 (6 bases). With 5 bases removed from V and 7 bases from J, the gap between germline ends came to 17 bases. The germline gives CDR1 SQVTM, CDR2 ANQGSEA. This CDR3 has 13 amino acids. As DNA, the CDR3 is TGCAGCGTTAACCAGGGGATGAGGGTTGGCTACACCTTC. Translation: CSVNQGMRVGYTF.

The CDR3 protein is CASTPGGKMNTEAFF. CDR3 nucleotide sequence: TGTGCCAGCACTCCAGGAGGGAAGATGAACACTGAAGCTTTCTTT. This chain connects TRBV5-4 to TRBJ1-1; D remains ambiguous. Germline V lookup: CDR1 SGHNT, CDR2 YYREEE (reference sequence). Trimming stripped 6 bases from V and 0 bases from J, with 15 bases between. This CDR3 is 15 amino acids long.

The gene calls are TRBV9 and TRBJ2-3; 10 bases agree with TRBD2. Germline CDR1 SGDLS, CDR2 YYNGEE. The CDR3 loop spans 16 amino acids. The V and J ends lost 4 bases and 2 bases, in that order; junction bases with no gene match: 7. The CDR3 here is CASSSLAGVATDTQYF. DNA for the CDR3: TGTGCCAGCAGCTCCCTAGCGGGAGTTGCCACAGATACGCAGTATTTT. Looking up the rest from reference TRBV9 and TRBJ2-3 gives the full variable domain: DSGVTQTPKHLITATGQRVTLRCSPRSGDLSVYWYQQSLDQGLQFLIQYYNGEERAKGNILERFSAQQFPDLHSELNLSSLELGDSALYFCASSSLAGVATDTQYFGPGTRLTVL.

About this clone: This sample includes further DNA sequences coding for the same CDR3. V gene TRBV29-1 combines with J gene TRBJ1-5; D unclear. The CDR3 is 13 amino acids. CDR1 is SQVTM and CDR2 is ANQGSEA in the germline V gene. Trimming took off 4 bases at V and 0 bases at J, with 7 bases between the two ends. This CDR3 reads CSVAENSNQPQHF. DNA of the CDR3: TGCAGCGTTGCAGAAAATAGCAATCAGCCCCAGCATTTT.

The V call is TRBV29-1, the J call TRBJ1-1; D is undetermined. Per the germline V gene, CDR1 is SQVTM and CDR2 is ANQGSEA. The CDR3 spans 13 residues. V lost 3 bases, J lost 0 bases, and 8 bases lay in between. CDR3 in DNA: TGCAGCGTTGATTACGGAATGAACACTGAAGCTTTCTTT. Residues: CSVDYGMNTEAFF.

This chain connects TRBV28 to TRBJ2-7; tentative D call: TRBD2 (6 bases). Trimming cost V 2 bases and J 5 bases, with 13 bases left between them. There are 14 residues in the CDR3. Germline assignment: CDR1 MDHEN and CDR2 SYDVKM. CDR3: CASSLRRGWHEQYF. CDR3 nucleotides: TGTGCCAGCAGTTTACGGAGGGGATGGCACGAGCAGTACTTC.

The genes are TRBV12-5 and TRBJ2-7; maybe TRBD1 (6 bases). Between the trimmed V and J ends, which lost 9 bases and 3 bases, there was a span of 21 bases. The CDR3 loop spans 15 amino acids. Per germline, CDR1 LGHNT and CDR2 FRNRAP. CDR3 nucleotide sequence: TGTGCTAGAGGCTCGCAGGGGTACGTGTTCTACGAGCAGTACTTC. Protein product: CARGSQGYVFYEQYF.

The V and J genes are TRBV29-1 and TRBJ2-3; TRBD2 matches at 10 bases. This CDR3 has 13 amino acids. The junction had 4 bases not matched to a gene; V was cut back by 6 bases and J by 4 bases. From germline, CDR1 is SQVTM and CDR2 ANQGSEA. The CDR3: CSVPLAGADTQYF. The CDR3 bases are TGCAGCGTACCTCTAGCGGGAGCAGATACGCAGTATTTT.

This clone was found a few times. This chain uses TRBV7-9 with TRBJ2-1; tentatively, D is TRBD1 (6 bases). The CDR3 is 12 amino acids. V lost 4 bases and J 12 bases, leaving 13 bases between the germline ends. Germline V gene data show CDR1 as SEHNR and CDR2 as FQNEAQ (reference sequence). The CDR3: CASSSGQQRQFF. Written as DNA, the CDR3 is TGTGCCAGCAGCTCCGGACAGCAACGGCAGTTCTTC.

J is TRBJ2-5 and V is TRBV25-1, with D hard to call. The V gene's germline CDR1 is MGHDK and CDR2 SYGVNS. The length of the CDR3 is 12 residues. V lost 6 bases and J 4 bases, leaving 9 bases between the germline ends. The CDR3 bases are TGTGCCAGCAGAGATGGTAGAGAGACCCAGTACTTC. It is translated as CASRDGRETQYF.

This clone was found a few times. This chain connects TRBV29-1 to TRBJ1-1; 10 nucleotides match TRBD1. The J segment lost 7 bases and the V segment lost 5 bases, leaving 7 bases of the junction unmatched. Germline loops: CDR1 SQVTM, CDR2 ANQGSEA. The CDR3 covers 13 residues. CDR3 in amino acids: CSVWGQGFGEAFF. The CDR3, as DNA: TGCAGCGTTTGGGGACAGGGGTTCGGTGAAGCTTTCTTT.

The CDR3 protein is CASSEQEGLRENEQFF. CDR3 coding DNA: TGTGCCAGCAGTGAGCAAGAGGGCCTCCGGGAAAATGAGCAGTTCTTC. The V call is TRBV2, the J call TRBJ2-1, with D perhaps matching TRBD2 (5 bases). V was cut by 3 bases and J by 7 bases, with 19 bases left in between. CDR3 length equals 16 residues. Germline CDR1 and CDR2: SNHLY and FYNNEI.

The V call is TRBV18, the J call TRBJ1-1; D not resolved. The V end was cut by 3 bases, the J end by 1 base, with 9 bases between. This CDR3 is built from 14 residues. CDR1 and CDR2 from the germline V gene are KGHSH and LQKENI. CDR3 amino acids: CASSPTAENTEAFF. CDR3 nucleotide sequence: TGTGCCAGCTCACCGACGGCAGAGAACACTGAAGCTTTCTTT. Full variable domain (missing parts from reference TRBV18 and TRBJ1-1): NAGVMQNPRHLVRRRGQEARLRCSPMKGHSHVYWYRQLPEEGLKFMVYLQKENIIDESGMPKERFSAEFPKEGPSILRIQQVVRGDSAAYFCASSPTAENTEAFFGQGTRLTVV.

V usage is TRBV6-6 and J usage is TRBJ1-1; D gene ambiguous. The CDR3 loop spans 13 amino acids. The ends were cut back, 2 bases at V and 3 bases at J, with 7 bases in the middle. CDR1 and CDR2 (germline): MNHNY, SVGAGI (reference sequence). The CDR3 protein is CASSYTFDTEAFF. The DNA of the CDR3 is TGTGCCAGCAGTTACACATTTGACACTGAAGCTTTCTTT.

The rearrangement links TRBV7-2 to TRBJ2-1, with 7 bases identical to TRBD2. This CDR3 contains 15 residues. The ends lost 1 base at V and 9 bases at J; junction bases unmatched: 9. CDR1 is SGHTA and CDR2 is FQGNSA in the germline V gene. The CDR3 coding sequence is TGTGCCAGCAGCTTAGATATGGCTAGCGGAGGTGAGCAGTTCTTC. Translated, it gives CASSLDMASGGEQFF.

This chain links TRBV7-9 with TRBJ2-7, with D tentatively TRBD1 or TRBD2 (5 bases each). In germline, CDR1 is SEHNR, CDR2 FQNEAQ (reference sequence). The CDR3 contains 12 residues. V was trimmed by 5 bases and J by 3 bases, leaving 8 bases between them. This CDR3 reads CASSRDRYEQYF. CDR3 in DNA: TGTGCCAGCAGCCGGGACCGCTACGAGCAGTACTTC. Based on the CDR3 plus reference TRBV7-9 and TRBJ2-7, the full variable domain is DTGVSQNPRHKITKRGQNVTFRCDPISEHNRLYWYRQTLGQGPEFLTYFQNEAQLEKSRLLSDRFSAERPKGSFSTLEIQRTEQGDSAMYLCASSRDRYEQYFGPGTRLTVT.

This clone was seen only a few times. This sequence joins TRBV5-4 and TRBJ1-2; tentatively, D is TRBD1 (5 bases). V was trimmed by 0 bases and J by 4 bases, leaving 13 bases between them. This CDR3 has 15 amino acids. CDR1 is SGHNT, CDR2 YYREEE, per germline (reference sequence). For the CDR3, the DNA is TGTGCCAGCAGCTTGGGAGCCGGGGGAGCCTATGGCTACACCTTC. Its protein is CASSLGAGGAYGYTF.

V is TRBV30 and J is TRBJ1-3; possibly TRBD1 for D (6 bases). Trimming shortened V by 5 bases and J by 9 bases, and 11 bases separated the two germline ends. The length of the CDR3 is 11 residues. CDR1 GTSNPN and CDR2 SVGIG come from the germline V gene (reference sequence). CDR3 amino acids: CAWRTESTIYF. Written as DNA, the CDR3 is TGTGCCTGGCGGACAGAAAGCACCATATATTTT.

This clone has just a few counts. The J gene is TRBJ2-1, the V gene TRBV5-1; 8 nucleotides align to TRBD2. The V gene end was trimmed by 1 base and the J gene end by 6 bases; junction bases not matched to a gene: 9. In germline, CDR1 is SGHRS, CDR2 YFSETQ. CDR3 size: 16 residues. CDR3 coding DNA: TGCGCCAGCAGCTTGCGAGAAGCGGGAGTGTCCAATGAGCAGTTCTTC. The encoded protein is CASSLREAGVSNEQFF.

V is TRBV4-1 and J is TRBJ1-5, with D perhaps matching TRBD1 (6 bases). V was clipped by 0 bases and J by 2 bases, with 14 bases between them. The CDR3 is made up of 17 amino acids. Germline V gives CDR1 MGHRA, CDR2 YSYEKL. The CDR3 DNA sequence: TGCGCCAGCAGCCAAGAATACAGGGACGGCGGCAATCAGCCCCAGCATTTT. It codes for CASSQEYRDGGNQPQHF.

This sequence joins TRBV7-9 and TRBJ1-3, with unresolved D. The CDR3 length is 12 residues. Germline CDR1 reads SEHNR; CDR2 reads FQNEAQ (reference sequence). V dropped 6 bases and J dropped 4 bases, with 7 bases sitting between them. The CDR3 loop is CASRSSGNTIYF. The CDR3 region has the DNA TGTGCCAGCAGGTCATCGGGAAACACCATATATTTT. The full variable domain, completed using reference TRBV7-9 and TRBJ1-3, is DTGVSQNPRHKITKRGQNVTFRCDPISEHNRLYWYRQTLGQGPEFLTYFQNEAQLEKSRLLSDRFSAERPKGSFSTLEIQRTEQGDSAMYLCASRSSGNTIYFGEGSWLTVV.

The chain couples TRBV11-2 to TRBJ1-2; possibly TRBD1 for D (5 bases). V was clipped by 3 bases and J by 3 bases, with 11 bases between them. Germline V gene sequence: CDR1 SGHAT, CDR2 FQNNGV. The length of the CDR3 is 14 residues. CDR3: CASSFQGYDYGYTF. The CDR3 nucleotides read TGTGCCAGCAGCTTTCAGGGTTACGACTATGGCTACACCTTC.

The J gene is TRBJ2-5, the V gene TRBV12-2; the DNA was not compared with TRBD2, the D call given in the table. TRBV12-2 is tagged as a pseudogene. CDR3 size: 16 residues. The CDR3 DNA reads as TGTGCAAGTCGCCAACCTAGCGGAAGTATCAAAGAGACCCAGTACTTC. Protein sequence: CASRQPSGSIKETQYF.